This TCR beta chain came from a study of cytomegalovirus exposure and HLA in healthy donors. This clone has just a few counts. V dropped 4 bases and J dropped 3; count of bases not matched to a gene: 11. The CDR3 has 16 amino acids. Germline assignment: CDR1 LGHNA and CDR2 YNFKEQ. It was with 60 Vbeta and 13 Jbeta primers that the PCR ran. Data came from immunoSEQ multiplex PCR; TCRdb stores just in-frame clones and leaves some out. The table has tens of thousands of clones, 70% to 80% seen once. Material: PBMCs. The V gene is TRBV4-2, the J gene TRBJ1-2, with 7 bases lining up with TRBD1. The receptor was isolated from a man aged 18-30 years in good health and CMV-seronegative. CDR3 bases: TGTGCCAGCAGCCCCGAGGGGGCGGACAGGTACTATGGCTACACCTTC. Translating gives CASSPEGADRYYGYTF.